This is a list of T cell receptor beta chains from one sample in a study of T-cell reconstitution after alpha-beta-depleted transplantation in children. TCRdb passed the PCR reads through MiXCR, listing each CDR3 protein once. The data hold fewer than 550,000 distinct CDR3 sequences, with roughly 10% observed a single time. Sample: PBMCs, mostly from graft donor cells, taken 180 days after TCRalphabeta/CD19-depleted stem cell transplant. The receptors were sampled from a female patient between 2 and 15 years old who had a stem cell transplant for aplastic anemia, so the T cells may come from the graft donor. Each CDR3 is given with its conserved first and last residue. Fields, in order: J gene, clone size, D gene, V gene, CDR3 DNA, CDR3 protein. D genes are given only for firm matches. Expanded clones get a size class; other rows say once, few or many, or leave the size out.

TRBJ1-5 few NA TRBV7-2 TGTGCCAGCAGCCCCTTCCGAGGGGACGGACAGCCCCAGCATTTT CASSPFRGDGQPQHF
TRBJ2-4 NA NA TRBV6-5 TGTGCCAGCAGTCACTCGTCTGTCCCAGGGAAAAACATTCAGTACTTC CASSHSSVPGKNIQYF
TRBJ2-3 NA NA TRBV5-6 TGTGCCAGCAGCACCTACTTGAGGGAGAGCACAGATACGCAGTATTTT CASSTYLRESTDTQYF
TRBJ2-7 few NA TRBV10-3 TGTGCCATCAGCCCCCGTGGGGACCACGAGCAGTACTTC CAISPRGDHEQYF
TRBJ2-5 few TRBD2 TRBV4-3 TGCGCCAGCAGCCAATATTACCTAGCGGGAGGGCTGGAGACCCAGTACTTC CASSQYYLAGGLETQYF
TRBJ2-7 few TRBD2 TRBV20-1 TGCAGTGCTAGAGGACGGCGGGAGGCTCCCTACGAGCAGTACTTC CSARGRREAPYEQYF
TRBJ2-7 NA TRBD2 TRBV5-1 TGCGCCAGCAGCCAGGGACTAGCGCTCTCCTACGAGCAGTACTTC CASSQGLALSYEQYF
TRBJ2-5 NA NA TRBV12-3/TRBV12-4 TGTGCCAGCCATCCAACAGGCGGGGTCCAAGAGACCCAGTACTTC CASHPTGGVQETQYF
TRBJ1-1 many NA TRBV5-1 TGCGCCAGCAGCTTGGACCCACTGTTCACTGAAGCTTTCTTT CASSLDPLFTEAFF
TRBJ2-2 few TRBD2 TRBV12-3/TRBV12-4 TGTGCCAGCAGCCGTGGACTAGCCCCCGGGGAGCTGTTTTTT CASSRGLAPGELFF
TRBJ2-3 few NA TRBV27 TGTGCCAGCAGTCCCCGCCCCAGAGGGAGCACAGATACGCAGTATTTT CASSPRPRGSTDTQYF
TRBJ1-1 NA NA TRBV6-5 TGTGCCAGCAGTCTATTTTCTACCCCTGGCGGCAGCACTGAAGCTTTCTTT CASSLFSTPGGSTEAFF
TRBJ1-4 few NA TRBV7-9 TGTGCCAGCAGCCCATGGGGATTAGGCGATGAAAAACTGTTTTTT CASSPWGLGDEKLFF
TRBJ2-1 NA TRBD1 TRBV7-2 TGTGCCAGCAGCTACTTATTCTGGACAGGGCACCACAATGAGCAGTTCTTC CASSYLFWTGHHNEQFF
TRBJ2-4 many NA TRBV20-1 TGCAGTGTTGCCTGGCAGACCAAAAACATTCAGTACTTC CSVAWQTKNIQYF
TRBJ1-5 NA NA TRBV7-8 TGTGCCAGCAGCCTCAAACCGGGATTTAATCAGCCCCAGCATTTT CASSLKPGFNQPQHF
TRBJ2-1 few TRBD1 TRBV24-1 TGTGCCACCAGTGAGGGTGACAGGGTTGAGCAGTTCTTC CATSEGDRVEQFF
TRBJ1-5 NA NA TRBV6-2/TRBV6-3 TGTGCCAGCAGCTCCAGGGTTCGGCAGCCCCAGCATTTT CASSSRVRQPQHF
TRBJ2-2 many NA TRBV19 TGTGCCAGTAGTATGGACAGTCCTAACACCGGGGAGCTGTTTTTT CASSMDSPNTGELFF
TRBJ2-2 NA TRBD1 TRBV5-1 TGCGCCAGCAGCCATTACAGGGGCCCCGGGTATTCCGGGGAGCTGTTTTTT CASSHYRGPGYSGELFF
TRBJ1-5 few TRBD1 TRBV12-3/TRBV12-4 TGTGCCAGCAGTTTATCGGGACAGGGGAATCAGCCCCAGCATTTT CASSLSGQGNQPQHF
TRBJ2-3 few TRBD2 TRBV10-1 TGCGCCAGCAGTCTCTGGACTAGCGGGAGCACAGATACGCAGTATTTT CASSLWTSGSTDTQYF
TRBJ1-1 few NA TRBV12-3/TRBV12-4 TGTGCCAGCAGCCCCCAGGATTACACTGAAGCTTTCTTT CASSPQDYTEAFF
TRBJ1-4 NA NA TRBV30 TGTGCCTTCTCCAGAGGGGAGCCGGCTAATGAAAAACTGTTTTTT CAFSRGEPANEKLFF
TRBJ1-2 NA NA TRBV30 TGTGCCTGGAGTGTACGTCCCAATGGCTACACCTTC CAWSVRPNGYTF
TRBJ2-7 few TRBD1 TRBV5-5 TGTGCCAGCAGCCCACCGGGACAGGGCGTTGACGAGCAGTACTTC CASSPPGQGVDEQYF
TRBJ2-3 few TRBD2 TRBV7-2 TGTGCCAGCAGCTTTCGGGCTAGCGGCTATAGCACAGATACGCAGTATTTT CASSFRASGYSTDTQYF
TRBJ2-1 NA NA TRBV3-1 TGTGCCAGCACCGCCGGTGGGACCGGGTATGGCAATGAGCAGTTCTTC CASTAGGTGYGNEQFF
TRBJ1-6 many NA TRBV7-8 TGTGCCAGCAGCTTAGTCGGGGGGACCGGGGCAGTTGGACCCCTCCACTTT CASSLVGGTGAVGPLHF
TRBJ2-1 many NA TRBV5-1 TGCGCCAGCAGCTTGGCGGTTCAGCGGGACAATGAGCAGTTCTTC CASSLAVQRDNEQFF
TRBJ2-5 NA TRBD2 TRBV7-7 TGTGCTAGCAGCCGCAACCCAACGGGACTAGCGGCCTCGGAGACCCAGTACTTC CASSRNPTGLAASETQYF
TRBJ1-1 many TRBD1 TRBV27 TGTGCCAGCAGTTTCGGGGCAGGGGGCACTGAAGCTTTCTTT CASSFGAGGTEAFF
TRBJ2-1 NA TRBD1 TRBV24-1 TGTGCCACCAGTGCCCTGGACAGGACCTACAATGAGCAGTTCTTC CATSALDRTYNEQFF